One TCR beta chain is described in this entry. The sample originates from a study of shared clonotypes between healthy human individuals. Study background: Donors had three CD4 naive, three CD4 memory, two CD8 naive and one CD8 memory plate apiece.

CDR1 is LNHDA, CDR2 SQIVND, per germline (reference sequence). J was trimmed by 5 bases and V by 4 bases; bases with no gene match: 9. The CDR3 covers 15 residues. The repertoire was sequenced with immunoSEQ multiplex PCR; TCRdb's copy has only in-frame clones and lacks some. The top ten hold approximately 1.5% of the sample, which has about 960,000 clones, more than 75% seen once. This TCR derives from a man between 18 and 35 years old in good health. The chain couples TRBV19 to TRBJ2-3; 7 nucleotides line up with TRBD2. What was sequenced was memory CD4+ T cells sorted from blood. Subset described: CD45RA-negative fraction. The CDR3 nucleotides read TGTGCCAGTAGTAACGGGGGGAACTGGGGAGATACGCAGTATTTT. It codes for CASSNGGNWGDTQYF.